This TCR beta chain was identified during a study of T cells in localized non-small cell lung cancer. This clone has more than one count but fewer than ten. Antigen: not known. Germline loops: CDR1 MDHEN, CDR2 SYDVKM. V was clipped by 1 base and J by 9 bases, with 10 bases between them. There are 13 residues in the CDR3. Produced via immunoSEQ multiplex PCR; TCRdb's table is partial and in-frame only. Here the sample spans about 1,300 clones, 21% being singletons. Findings and caveats of the study: Sequencing was restricted to one tumor region; therefore, heterogeneity remains possible. Uninvolved adjacent lung showed the highest T cell clonality, exceeding tumor.

Lung adjacent to the tumor, free of atypia, was sampled at least 2 cm from its margin. Sequenced material: normal lung tissue next to the tumor, taken before any cancer treatment. The TCR was taken from a man between 40 and 70 years old with stage III squamous cell lung carcinoma. The chain has TRBV28 and TRBJ2-1; TRBD2 is a possible D gene (5 bases). The CDR3 region has the DNA TGTGCCAGCAGTTTATCGGGAATTTTTGAGCAGTTCTTC. Translation gives CASSLSGIFEQFF.